The 15 T cell receptor beta chains below come from one sample, sequenced in a study of cytomegalovirus exposure and HLA in healthy donors. With 60 Vbeta and 13 Jbeta primers, the PCR was carried out. The protocol was immunoSEQ multiplex PCR, while the TCRdb copy is restricted to in-frame clones and leaves out a portion. This table holds some 130,000 clones, about 80% found once. Sequencing was carried out using PBMCs. Receptor source: a man aged 25-45 years in good health and CMV-seronegative.

V usage is TRBV7-9 and J usage is TRBJ1-2; 8 positions agree with TRBD1. The germline gives CDR1 SEHNR, CDR2 FQNEAQ (reference sequence). V trimming: 5 bases; J trimming: 8 bases; junction bases outside the gene matches: 10. The CDR3 contains 14 residues. The CDR3 region is CASSPPTGAGGYTF. CDR3 bases: TGTGCCAGCAGCCCTCCGACAGGGGCGGGCGGCTACACCTTC. Complete variable domain (other parts from reference TRBV7-9 and TRBJ1-2): DTGVSQNPRHKITKRGQNVTFRCDPISEHNRLYWYRQTLGQGPEFLTYFQNEAQLEKSRLLSDRFSAERPKGSFSTLEIQRTEQGDSAMYLCASSPPTGAGGYTFGSGTRLTVV.

This chain connects TRBV23-1 to TRBJ1-1; D call uncertain. TRBV23-1 is marked as an open reading frame, function uncertain. The V end lost 5 bases, the J end lost 4 bases, and 11 bases lay between the germline ends. CDR3 length: 13 amino acids. The CDR3 loop is CASSSFGATEAFF. Here the CDR3 DNA reads TGCGCCAGCAGTTCCTTCGGAGCCACTGAAGCTTTCTTT.

The CDR3 here is CASSQSGVGRAGNTIYF. CDR3 coding DNA: TGTGCCAGTAGTCAAAGTGGGGTAGGGAGGGCTGGAAACACCATATATTTT. V and J are TRBV19 and TRBJ1-3; D gene ambiguous. CDR3 length: 17 residues. The germline CDR1 and CDR2 sequences are LNHDA and SQIVND (reference sequence). The V and J ends lost 5 bases and 2 bases respectively, with 19 bases between them.

This clone has a handful of counts. The chain carries TRBV6-1 and TRBJ1-1, with a tentative D call TRBD1 (5 bases). Trimming took off 6 bases at V and 4 bases at J, with 18 bases between the two ends. The CDR3 contains 15 residues. Per germline, CDR1 MNHNS and CDR2 SASEGT. The DNA for the CDR3 is TGTGCCAGCAGACCAAATCAGGGATACAGCACTGAAGCTTTCTTT. Translating gives CASRPNQGYSTEAFF.

The chain recombines TRBV18 with TRBJ1-5; 7 bases agree with TRBD1. After removal of 5 bases from V and 0 bases from J, the junction contained 10 bases not matched to a gene. The CDR3 loop spans 17 amino acids. The germline V gene encodes CDR1 KGHSH and CDR2 LQKENI. The CDR3 DNA reads TGTGCCAGCTCAAGCTCCGGGACAGATAATAGCAATCAGCCCCAGCATTTT. It is translated as CASSSSGTDNSNQPQHF. The whole variable domain, filled in from reference TRBV18 and TRBJ1-5, reads NAGVMQNPRHLVRRRGQEARLRCSPMKGHSHVYWYRQLPEEGLKFMVYLQKENIIDESGMPKERFSAEFPKEGPSILRIQQVVRGDSAAYFCASSSSGTDNSNQPQHFGDGTRLSIL.

The chain carries TRBV28 and TRBJ2-7, with 10 bases lining up with TRBD1. Germline V gene data show CDR1 as MDHEN and CDR2 as SYDVKM. The CDR3 covers 14 residues. Germline trimming cut 5 bases from V and 3 bases from J; bases unmatched to any gene: 4. The CDR3 is CASSLTGGNYEQYF. As DNA, the CDR3 is TGTGCCAGCAGTCTGACAGGGGGCAACTACGAGCAGTACTTC.

With regard to this clone: One end of the junction fails to match germline, which may point to a read error. CDR3 coding DNA: TGTGCTAGCAGCTTCGATCTAAAAGAGACCCAGTACTTC. It encodes CASSFDLKETQYF. The chain is built from TRBV7-7 and TRBJ2-5; D is unresolved. This CDR3 is built from 13 residues. Germline CDR1 reads SSHAT; CDR2 reads FNYEAQ (reference sequence). Looking up the rest from reference TRBV7-7 and TRBJ2-5 gives the full variable domain: GAGVSQSPRYKVTKRGQDVTLRCDPISSHATLYWYQQALGQGPEFLTYFNYEAQPDKSGLPSDRFSAERPEGSISTLTIQRTEQRDSAMYRCASSFDLKETQYFGPGTRLLVL.

This rearrangement joins TRBV4-1 to TRBJ1-1; perhaps TRBD1 as D (5 bases). V dropped 4 bases and J dropped 7 bases, with 16 bases sitting between them. CDR1 and CDR2 from the germline V gene are MGHRA and YSYEKL. The CDR3 loop spans 14 amino acids. The CDR3 region is CASSLGGGAIEAFF. The DNA for the CDR3 is TGCGCCAGCAGCCTCGGGGGTGGAGCGATTGAAGCTTTCTTT.

The chain joins TRBV4-1 to TRBJ2-7, with a weak D call TRBD1 (5 bases). The CDR3 has 16 amino acids. Germline V CDR1 and CDR2: MGHRA, YSYEKL. Trimming pared 0 bases from V and 6 bases from J, leaving 18 bases between. The CDR3, as DNA: TGCGCCAGCAGCCAAGATAATGGGGCTTGGTACGCCGAGCAGTACTTC. This translates into CASSQDNGAWYAEQYF.

The V and J genes are TRBV5-1 and TRBJ1-1, with 8 bases that match TRBD1. The CDR3 contains 14 residues. Germline-derived CDR1 and CDR2 are SGHRS and YFSETQ. The junction had 3 bases not matched to a gene; V was cut back by 4 bases and J by 1 base. The CDR3 spells CASSEGQGNTEAFF. CDR3 bases: TGCGCCAGCAGCGAAGGACAGGGGAACACTGAAGCTTTCTTT. Using reference TRBV5-1 and TRBJ1-1 for the parts outside the CDR3, the full variable domain is KAGVTQTPRYLIKTRGQQVTLSCSPISGHRSVSWYQQTPGQGLQFLFEYFSETQRNKGNFPGRFSGRQFSNSRSEMNVSTLELGDSALYLCASSEGQGNTEAFFGQGTRLTVV.

The rearrangement joins TRBV19 to TRBJ2-2; possible D gene TRBD2, 6 bases. The CDR3 length is 15 residues. Trimming took off 5 bases at V and 1 base at J, with 11 bases between the two ends. The V gene's germline CDR1 is LNHDA and CDR2 SQIVND (reference sequence). The CDR3 DNA sequence: TGTGCCAGTAGTCCCGGGACTCAGAACACCGGGGAGCTGTTTTTT. Residues: CASSPGTQNTGELFF.

This chain links TRBV6-6 with TRBJ1-1; TRBD1 might be the D (5 bases). Germline V lookup: CDR1 MNHNY, CDR2 SVGAGI (reference sequence). V lost 0 bases to trimming and J lost 0 bases, with 8 bases between them. The CDR3 loop spans 15 amino acids. The CDR3 loop reads CASSYSGQLNTEAFF. The CDR3 region has the DNA TGTGCCAGCAGTTACTCGGGGCAACTGAACACTGAAGCTTTCTTT.

V and J are TRBV2 and TRBJ1-4; D is uncertain. This CDR3 comprises 15 residues. Germline V gives CDR1 SNHLY, CDR2 FYNNEI. The germline V and J ends were trimmed by 5 bases and 0 bases, with 10 bases remaining between them. DNA for the CDR3: TGTGCCAGCAGTCCTACGCTCGCAACTAATGAAAAACTGTTTTTT. It translates to CASSPTLATNEKLFF. Full variable domain (remainder filled in from reference TRBV2 and TRBJ1-4): EPEVTQTPSHQVTQMGQEVILRCVPISNHLYFYWYRQILGQKVEFLVSFYNNEISEKSEIFDDQFSVERPDGSNFTLKIRSTKLEDSAMYFCASSPTLATNEKLFFGSGTQLSVL.

This chain connects TRBV27 to TRBJ2-1; D might be TRBD2 (6 bases). CDR3 length equals 14 residues. Germline V gives CDR1 MNHEY, CDR2 SMNVEV (reference sequence). The ends were cut back, 1 base at V and 6 bases at J, with 10 bases in the middle. CDR3 sequence (DNA): TGTGCCAGCAGTTTATGGGGGAGGAGCAATGAGCAGTTCTTC. It yields the protein CASSLWGRSNEQFF.

The chain recombines TRBV28 with TRBJ1-2; D call uncertain. Germline CDR1 MDHEN, CDR2 SYDVKM. The CDR3 consists of 10 residues. Trimming stripped 5 bases from V and 5 bases from J, with 3 bases between. CDR3 nucleotide sequence: TGTGCCAGCAGTCGGTATGGCTACACCTTC. This sequence encodes CASSRYGYTF.